One sample yielded the 21 T cell receptor beta chains listed below, sequenced in a study of Ad26.COV2.S vaccination and SARS-CoV-2 variants. Treatment reported: around 19 received Ad26.COV2.S at low or high dose, single or two shots; 5 received placebo; per-sample allocation not given. The study sampled participants on day 63 after the first vaccine or placebo injection. Sequencing used immunoSEQ multiplex PCR; TCRdb keeps in-frame clones, though not all of them. The data hold roughly 410,000 clones, with 83% observed a single time. The specimen comprised peripheral blood, sampled in a trial of Ad26.COV2.S vaccine versus placebo. The receptors were sampled from a person aged 18-65 years who received the Ad26.COV2.S COVID-19 vaccine or a placebo.

The rearrangement uses TRBV10-1 and TRBJ2-7, with D perhaps matching TRBD1 (5 bases). The germline CDR1 and CDR2 sequences are WNHNN and SYGVQD (reference sequence). The CDR3 runs 15 residues. The germline V and J ends were trimmed by 3 bases and 2 bases, with 14 bases remaining between them. CDR3 nucleotides: TGCGCCAGCAGTGACCAGGGTGCCCCAACCTACGAGCAGTACTTC. Translated, it gives CASSDQGAPTYEQYF.

The chain employs TRBV5-1 and TRBJ2-4; tentative D call: TRBD1 (6 bases). The V and J ends lost 1 base and 1 base respectively, with 9 bases between them. CDR1 SGHRS and CDR2 YFSETQ come from the germline V gene. The CDR3 is made up of 15 amino acids. CDR3 loop: CASSLPGEAKNIQYF. For the CDR3, the DNA is TGCGCCAGCAGCTTGCCAGGGGAGGCCAAAAACATTCAGTACTTC.

This clone has only a few counts. V gene TRBV18 combines with J gene TRBJ1-1; D unresolved. The CDR3 is 14 amino acids. V was trimmed by 6 bases and J by 1 base, leaving 12 bases between them. Germline V CDR1 and CDR2: KGHSH, LQKENI. The CDR3 here is CASSQAQRNTEAFF. The DNA of the CDR3 is TGTGCCAGCTCGCAGGCACAGAGGAACACTGAAGCTTTCTTT. Combining the CDR3 with reference TRBV18 and TRBJ1-1 gives the whole variable domain NAGVMQNPRHLVRRRGQEARLRCSPMKGHSHVYWYRQLPEEGLKFMVYLQKENIIDESGMPKERFSAEFPKEGPSILRIQQVVRGDSAAYFCASSQAQRNTEAFFGQGTRLTVV.

This chain uses TRBV5-1 with TRBJ2-3, with D unresolved. The CDR3 has 13 residues. V was shortened by 2 bases and J by 5 bases, with 9 bases between the two germline ends. From germline, CDR1 is SGHRS and CDR2 YFSETQ. CDR3 coding DNA: TGCGCCAGCAGCTTCGAGTTCGGAGATACGCAGTATTTT. Amino acids: CASSFEFGDTQYF. Complete variable domain (other parts from reference TRBV5-1 and TRBJ2-3): KAGVTQTPRYLIKTRGQQVTLSCSPISGHRSVSWYQQTPGQGLQFLFEYFSETQRNKGNFPGRFSGRQFSNSRSEMNVSTLELGDSALYLCASSFEFGDTQYFGPGTRLTVL.

This rearrangement joins TRBV6-5 to TRBJ1-1; TRBD1 aligns across 8 bases. Germline V gives CDR1 MNHEY, CDR2 SVGAGI. The trim removed 2 bases at V and 5 bases at J, leaving 4 bases unmatched. The CDR3 contains 14 residues. CDR3 amino acids: CASSYDRGGTEAFF. In nucleotides, the CDR3 is TGTGCCAGCAGTTACGACAGGGGAGGTACTGAAGCTTTCTTT.

This chain connects TRBV5-6 to TRBJ2-1, with D tentatively TRBD1 or TRBD2 (5 bases each). The CDR3 loop spans 14 amino acids. Between the trimmed V and J ends, which lost 7 bases and 3 bases, there was a span of 14 bases. Germline CDR1 SGHDT, CDR2 YYEEEE. In DNA, the CDR3 is TGTGCCAGCCGCAGGGAGAATAACTACAATGAGCAGTTCTTC. It specifies CASRRENNYNEQFF.

The chain has TRBV2 and TRBJ1-2, with 9 positions matching TRBD1. The CDR3 is 11 amino acids. Germline V gene sequence: CDR1 SNHLY, CDR2 FYNNEI. V shed 8 bases, J shed 8 bases, and the junction held 3 bases outside the gene matches. Written as DNA, the CDR3 is TGTGCCAGCTGGGACAGGGCGGGCTACACCTTC. This translates into CASWDRAGYTF.

This sequence joins TRBV5-1 and TRBJ1-2; 7 bases line up with TRBD1. The CDR3 sequence is 15 residues long. Germline CDR1 and CDR2: SGHRS and YFSETQ. V lost 4 bases to trimming and J lost 7 bases; unmatched junction nucleotides: 13. CDR3 nucleotide sequence: TGCGCCAGCAGCACCGGGGACAGCCCAGTTGTTGGCTACACCTTC. Encoded protein: CASSTGDSPVVGYTF.

V gene TRBV7-9 combines with J gene TRBJ2-1; D possibly corresponds to TRBD2 (6 bases). Looked up from germline, CDR1 is SEHNR and CDR2 is FQNEAQ (reference sequence). The CDR3 length is 15 residues. V was trimmed by 5 bases and J by 4 bases, leaving 15 bases between them. This chain's CDR3 is CASSLLGGRYNEQFF. DNA for the CDR3: TGTGCCAGCAGCCTCCTCGGGGGTCGGTACAATGAGCAGTTCTTC.

This clone has just one count. CDR3 sequence (DNA): TGTGCCAGCAGCTTAAAGGGTGGAGAGACCCAGTACTTC. The encoded protein is CASSLKGGETQYF. V is TRBV7-2 and J is TRBJ2-5; D remains unclear. This CDR3 spans 13 amino acids. V was cut by 2 bases and J by 4 bases, with 8 bases left in between. From germline, CDR1 is SGHTA and CDR2 FQGNSA. The full variable domain, its missing parts supplied by reference TRBV7-2 and TRBJ2-5, is GAGVSQSPSNKVTEKGKDVELRCDPISGHTALYWYRQSLGQGLEFLIYFQGNSAPDKSGLPSDRFSAERTGGSVSTLTIQRTQQEDSAVYLCASSLKGGETQYFGPGTRLLVL.

A single count supports this clone. The gene calls are TRBV6-4 and TRBJ1-6, with 7 bases that match TRBD1. The trim removed 5 bases at V and 7 bases at J, leaving 8 bases unmatched. CDR1 MRHNA and CDR2 SNTAGT come from the germline V gene. This CDR3 is 15 amino acids long. CDR3: CASSLHRGGNSPLHF. DNA for the CDR3: TGTGCCAGCAGTCTACACAGGGGAGGAAATTCACCCCTCCACTTT.

V is TRBV7-2 and J is TRBJ1-1; D uncertain. The ends were cut back, 1 base at V and 0 bases at J, with 12 bases in the middle. This CDR3 has 16 amino acids. CDR1 is SGHTA, CDR2 FQGNSA, per germline. CDR3 region: CASSLGAVSMNTEAFF. CDR3 nucleotides: TGTGCCAGCAGCTTAGGAGCAGTCTCCATGAACACTGAAGCTTTCTTT.

The chain employs TRBV7-9 and TRBJ1-1; unclear D gene. Germline-derived CDR1 and CDR2 are SEHNR and FQNEAQ (reference sequence). The CDR3 sequence is 14 residues long. The V end was cut by 5 bases, the J end by 5 bases, with 15 bases between. CDR3: CASSPFRGKTEAFF. The CDR3 region has the DNA TGTGCCAGCAGCCCCTTCCGCGGGAAAACTGAAGCTTTCTTT.

This clone came up once. Other DNA sequences in the sample encode the same CDR3. The chain couples TRBV18 to TRBJ1-1; tentatively, D is TRBD1 (5 bases). V lost 3 bases and J 3 bases, leaving 5 bases between the germline ends. The length of the CDR3 is 12 residues. Germline CDR1 and CDR2: KGHSH and LQKENI. As DNA, the CDR3 is TGTGCCAGCTCACCCAGGGACACTGAAGCTTTCTTT. It is translated as CASSPRDTEAFF.

The V call is TRBV12-3 or TRBV12-4, the J call TRBJ1-1; D might be TRBD1 (5 bases). Between the trimmed V and J ends, which lost 2 bases and 5 bases, there was a span of 9 bases. The CDR3 has 13 residues. The CDR3 nucleotides read TGTGCCAGCAGTTTAAGGGAGGGGACTGAAGCTTTCTTT. It specifies CASSLREGTEAFF.

V usage is TRBV7-8 and J usage is TRBJ1-1; 7 nucleotides line up with TRBD1. The CDR3 runs 13 residues. V was clipped by 4 bases and J by 1 base; unmatched bases: 0. Per germline, CDR1 SGHVS and CDR2 FQNEAQ. The CDR3 sequence: CASSWDRNTEAFF. The CDR3 DNA reads TGTGCCAGCAGCTGGGACAGGAACACTGAAGCTTTCTTT.

The chain uses TRBV7-9 and TRBJ1-4, with 10 bases fitting TRBD1. Germline lookup yields CDR1 SEHNR and CDR2 FQNEAQ (reference sequence). With V trimmed by 5 bases and J by 8 bases, 8 bases remained unmatched. CDR3 length equals 15 residues. The CDR3 bases are TGTGCCAGCAGCAGACCCGGGACAGGGGAAGAAAAACTGTTTTTT. It specifies CASSRPGTGEEKLFF.

This rearrangement joins TRBV7-9 to TRBJ2-7; maybe TRBD2 (6 bases). Trimming left V 4 bases short and J 4 bases short, with 14 bases between. The CDR3 covers 14 residues. Per germline, CDR1 SEHNR and CDR2 FQNEAQ (reference sequence). The CDR3 loop is CASSSRDGLYEQYF. For the CDR3, the DNA is TGTGCCAGCAGCTCGCGGGACGGTTTGTACGAGCAGTACTTC.

The genes are TRBV18 and TRBJ1-5, with 7 bases identical to TRBD1. Germline values: CDR1 KGHSH, CDR2 LQKENI. The CDR3 contains 13 residues. V shed 6 bases and J 6 bases; nucleotides not matched to a gene: 5. The CDR3: CASSQGGGQPQHF. CDR3 in DNA: TGTGCCAGCTCGCAGGGGGGTGGTCAGCCCCAGCATTTT.

V and J are TRBV4-1 and TRBJ2-7; D is unclear. CDR1 and CDR2 from the germline V gene are MGHRA and YSYEKL. The CDR3 extends over 13 amino acids. Trimming cost V 4 bases and J 3 bases, with 10 bases left between them. CDR3 coding DNA: TGCGCCAGCAGCCTGACTGGGGACTACGAGCAGTACTTC. Translated, it gives CASSLTGDYEQYF.

J is TRBJ1-5 and V is TRBV7-2; a weak D match, TRBD1 (5 bases). Trimming removed 1 base from V and 1 base from J, with 8 bases in between. Germline V lookup: CDR1 SGHTA, CDR2 FQGNSA. CDR3 size: 15 residues. The CDR3 region has the DNA TGTGCCAGCAGCTTAGTCGGGGGGAGCAATCAGCCCCAGCATTTT. Its translation is CASSLVGGSNQPQHF.